The 20 T cell receptor beta chains below come from one sample, sequenced in a study of blood T cell repertoires in COVID-19. Sequencing was performed with immunoSEQ multiplex PCR; in TCRdb, only in-frame clones are kept and a portion is missing. The profile shows about 99,000 clones, over 65% of them singletons. The sequencing input was peripheral blood. These receptors were taken from a man aged 55 to 70 with acute or convalescent COVID-19.

This clone has more than one count but fewer than ten. J is TRBJ2-1 and V is TRBV6-6, with a tentative D call TRBD1 (7 bases). The CDR3 is 17 amino acids. V lost 5 bases to trimming and J lost 0 bases, with 17 bases between them. Germline V CDR1 and CDR2: MNHNY, SVGAGI (reference sequence). CDR3 DNA: TGTGCCAGCAGTCAGCTGACAGGGACTGGCTCCTACAATGAGCAGTTCTTC. This codes for CASSQLTGTGSYNEQFF.

The chain joins TRBV10-3 to TRBJ1-1; perhaps TRBD1 as D (6 bases). The V end was cut by 3 bases, the J end by 2 bases, with 16 bases between. Germline V gene lookup returns CDR1 ENHRY and CDR2 SYGVKD. The CDR3 extends over 16 amino acids. In nucleotides, the CDR3 is TGTGCCATCAGTGATCCCCCGGGACAACTAAACACTGAAGCTTTCTTT. It encodes CAISDPPGQLNTEAFF.

The V gene is TRBV2, the J gene TRBJ2-2, with TRBD1 as a possible D gene (5 bases). This CDR3 spans 15 amino acids. V shed 5 bases and J shed 4 bases, with 14 bases lying between them. Germline CDR1 and CDR2: SNHLY and FYNNEI. CDR3 amino acids: CASSFAGSGTGELFF. For the CDR3, the DNA is TGTGCCAGCAGTTTCGCAGGGTCGGGCACCGGGGAGCTGTTTTTT.

The J gene is TRBJ1-5, the V gene TRBV21-1; TRBD1, the D gene given by the table, was not confirmed from the DNA. TRBV21-1 counts as a pseudogene. The CDR3 runs to 15 residues. The CDR3 sequence: CASSNLTGSNQPQHF. The DNA of the CDR3 is TGTGCCAGCAGCAATTTGACAGGAAGCAATCAGCCCCAGCATTTT.

The V and J genes are TRBV3-1 (or the pseudogene TRBV3-2) and TRBJ2-1; 10 positions match TRBD2. The ends lost 4 bases at V and 7 bases at J; junction bases unmatched: 7. The CDR3 is made up of 15 amino acids. CDR1 LGHDT and CDR2 YNNKEL come from the germline V gene (reference sequence). This CDR3 is CASSRETSGLNEQFF. The CDR3 DNA reads TGTGCCAGCAGCCGGGAGACTAGCGGGTTGAATGAGCAGTTCTTC.

This clone occurred a few times. The chain recombines TRBV19 with TRBJ2-5; 8 positions match TRBD2. In germline, CDR1 is LNHDA, CDR2 SQIVND (reference sequence). Trimming cost V 3 bases and J 5 bases; bases outside gene matches: 8. The CDR3 has 15 residues. The CDR3 loop reads CASSIPGRAVETQYF. Written as DNA, the CDR3 is TGTGCCAGTAGTATCCCCGGGAGGGCCGTCGAGACCCAGTACTTC.

This clone appeared a few times. V and J are TRBV19 and TRBJ1-1; no firm D call. Germline loops: CDR1 LNHDA, CDR2 SQIVND (reference sequence). This CDR3 comprises 13 residues. V was cut by 5 bases and J by 1 base, with 8 bases left in between. CDR3 loop: CASSVSGNTEAFF. For the CDR3, the DNA is TGTGCCAGTAGTGTCTCGGGGAACACTGAAGCTTTCTTT.

V is TRBV14 and J is TRBJ1-2, with 10 bases matching TRBD1. The CDR3 extends over 15 amino acids. Germline values: CDR1 SGHDN, CDR2 FVKESK. The V and J ends lost 4 bases and 5 bases, in that order; junction bases with no gene match: 7. This chain's CDR3 is CASSPNGTGAYGYTF. CDR3 coding DNA: TGTGCCAGCAGCCCCAACGGGACAGGGGCATATGGCTACACCTTC.

The J gene is TRBJ2-3, the V gene TRBV6-2 or TRBV6-3; D possibly corresponds to TRBD2 (6 bases). Germline V gene data show CDR1 as MNHEY and CDR2 as SVGEGT. The CDR3 contains 15 residues. Trimming removed 6 bases from V and 1 base from J, with 14 bases in between. The DNA for the CDR3 is TGTGCCAGCAGCCTTACCGGGACTGGCACAGATACGCAGTATTTT. It encodes CASSLTGTGTDTQYF.

The chain couples TRBV2 to TRBJ1-2; D is uncertain. There are 14 residues in the CDR3. The V gene's germline CDR1 is SNHLY and CDR2 FYNNEI. Trimming took 3 bases from V and 4 from J, leaving 12 bases between them. CDR3 region: CASSEALWAYGYTF. CDR3 bases: TGTGCCAGCAGTGAGGCCCTCTGGGCCTATGGCTACACCTTC.

The rearrangement links TRBV27 to TRBJ2-4; 10 nucleotides line up with TRBD1. CDR1 is MNHEY and CDR2 is SMNVEV in the germline V gene (reference sequence). V was pared by 5 bases and J by 5 bases, with 6 bases of the junction left unmatched. The CDR3 length is 15 residues. The CDR3 protein is CASSASGTGENIQYF. The CDR3 DNA is TGTGCCAGCAGTGCATCCGGGACAGGGGAAAACATTCAGTACTTC.

This clone was observed a handful of times. This chain joins TRBV19 and TRBJ2-3; 7 bases are a match to TRBD1. There are 17 residues in the CDR3. CDR1 and CDR2 (germline): LNHDA, SQIVND (reference sequence). J gave up 3 bases and V 4 bases, and 13 bases lay outside the gene matches. As DNA, the CDR3 is TGTGCCAGTAGTAAAGGGACAGCCCGGTCGGATACAGATACGCAGTATTTT. Its protein product is CASSKGTARSDTDTQYF.

The gene calls are TRBV14 and TRBJ2-2; 7 bases agree with TRBD2. J gave up 7 bases and V 4 bases, and 12 bases lay outside the gene matches. Per germline, CDR1 SGHDN and CDR2 FVKESK. The CDR3 has 16 amino acids. This CDR3 reads CASSPLRGGPGGELFF. DNA of the CDR3: TGTGCCAGCAGCCCCCTTAGGGGAGGGCCCGGCGGGGAGCTGTTTTTT.

This sequence joins TRBV10-2 and TRBJ1-5, with 7 bases identical to TRBD1. Looked up from germline, CDR1 is WSHSY and CDR2 is SAAADI. The CDR3 has 16 amino acids. The V gene end was trimmed by 4 bases and the J gene end by 0 bases; junction bases not matched to a gene: 6. The DNA for the CDR3 is TGCGCCAGCAGTGGTATACAGGGGAATAGCAATCAGCCCCAGCATTTT. It specifies CASSGIQGNSNQPQHF.

V and J are TRBV24-1 and TRBJ1-1; a possible D gene is TRBD1 (6 bases). Trimming removed 8 bases at V and 3 bases at J, with 12 bases between. From germline, CDR1 is KGHDR and CDR2 SFDVKD. CDR3 length: 13 residues. CDR3 sequence (DNA): TGTGCCACCACCCGAGGGGGGGACACTGAAGCTTTCTTT. Residues: CATTRGGDTEAFF.

J is TRBJ1-1 and V is TRBV6-5, with D tentatively TRBD1 (5 bases). This CDR3 is 15 amino acids long. CDR1 MNHEY and CDR2 SVGAGI come from the germline V gene. The V and J ends lost 0 bases and 1 base respectively, with 9 bases between them. CDR3 in DNA: TGTGCCAGCAGTTACTCTCGGGGGAGGAACACTGAAGCTTTCTTT. This sequence encodes CASSYSRGRNTEAFF.

The chain uses TRBV14 and TRBJ2-1, with 7 bases matching TRBD1. The CDR3 runs to 14 residues. CDR1 and CDR2 from the germline V gene are SGHDN and FVKESK. The junction had 2 bases not matched to a gene; V was cut back by 4 bases and J by 2 bases. The CDR3 DNA reads as TGTGCCAGCAGCCCCAGGGGGACCTACAATGAGCAGTTCTTC. This gives the protein CASSPRGTYNEQFF.

The CDR3 sequence: CASSVDRGHSPLHF. CDR3 DNA sequence: TGTGCCAGCAGTGTGGACAGGGGGCATTCACCCCTCCACTTT. The chain is built from TRBV27 and TRBJ1-6; 11 nucleotides match TRBD1. The trim removed 5 bases at V and 8 bases at J, leaving 2 bases unmatched. There are 14 residues in the CDR3. Looked up from germline, CDR1 is MNHEY and CDR2 is SMNVEV (reference sequence).

The chain has TRBV5-5 and TRBJ2-1; D ambiguous. This CDR3 spans 11 amino acids. Germline V gene lookup returns CDR1 SGHKS and CDR2 YYEKEE (reference sequence). V lost 4 bases and J 10 bases, leaving 9 bases between the germline ends. This CDR3 reads CASSSVWEQFF. CDR3 bases: TGTGCCAGCAGCAGCGTCTGGGAGCAGTTCTTC.

V gene TRBV5-1 combines with J gene TRBJ2-7; 7 nucleotides match TRBD1. This CDR3 has 17 residues. Germline V gives CDR1 SGHRS, CDR2 YFSETQ. With V trimmed by 4 bases and J by 0 bases, 13 bases remained unmatched. CDR3 sequence: CASSRSGGTASSYEQYF. Written as DNA, the CDR3 is TGCGCCAGCAGCAGGTCCGGTGGGACAGCGAGCTCCTACGAGCAGTACTTC.